The 10 T cell receptor beta chains below come from one sample, sequenced in a study of T cells in localized non-small cell lung cancer. The protocol was immunoSEQ multiplex PCR, while the TCRdb copy is restricted to in-frame clones and leaves out a portion. The repertoire has around 30,000 clones, roughly three quarters of them found once; the top ten carry 33%. Sample: peripheral blood, taken before any cancer treatment. Receptors originate from a male donor older than 55 with stage II squamous cell lung carcinoma.

The chain recombines TRBV10-2 with TRBJ1-1; no clear D gene. The V end was cut by 7 bases, the J end by 1 base, with 10 bases between. Germline CDR1 is WSHSY and CDR2 is SAAADI. CDR3 length: 13 amino acids. This CDR3 reads CASMGFANTEAFF. DNA of the CDR3: TGCGCCAGCATGGGCTTTGCGAACACTGAAGCTTTCTTT.

This chain joins TRBV2 and TRBJ2-6, with D possibly being TRBD2 (6 bases). The CDR3 consists of 14 residues. V was clipped by 8 bases and J by 2 bases, with 10 bases between them. Germline values: CDR1 SNHLY, CDR2 FYNNEI. CDR3 sequence (DNA): TGTGCCAGCCTCAGGGAGGCTGGGGCCAACGTCCTGACTTTC. Protein sequence: CASLREAGANVLTF.

This chain links TRBV30 with TRBJ1-4, with D possibly being TRBD1 (5 bases). The CDR3 has 16 amino acids. In germline, CDR1 is GTSNPN, CDR2 SVGIG (reference sequence). The V end was cut by 0 bases, the J end by 8 bases, with 19 bases between. This chain's CDR3 is CAWSVSSPGRSEKLFF. CDR3 DNA sequence: TGTGCCTGGAGTGTATCTTCCCCAGGGAGGAGCGAAAAACTGTTTTTT.

The chain carries TRBV19 and TRBJ1-2; D is possibly TRBD1 (5 bases). This CDR3 is built from 16 residues. The V end lost 6 bases, the J end lost 4 bases, and 21 bases lay between the germline ends. CDR1 and CDR2 (germline): LNHDA, SQIVND (reference sequence). CDR3: CASSRPIGQAFYGYTF. The CDR3 nucleotides read TGTGCCAGTAGCCGACCCATCGGACAAGCCTTCTATGGCTACACCTTC.

This clone has a handful of counts. The chain has TRBV19 and TRBJ2-7, with 7 bases lining up with TRBD2. The CDR3 is 14 amino acids. The J segment lost 3 bases and the V segment lost 4 bases, leaving 6 bases of the junction unmatched. Per the germline V gene, CDR1 is LNHDA and CDR2 is SQIVND (reference sequence). CDR3 sequence: CASSRREGYYEQYF. The CDR3 DNA follows: TGTGCCAGTAGTAGGAGGGAGGGTTACTACGAGCAGTACTTC.

This clone has only one observation. The V call is TRBV6-5, the J call TRBJ1-1, with D tentatively TRBD1 (5 bases). Germline lookup yields CDR1 MNHEY and CDR2 SVGAGI. The CDR3 runs to 14 residues. V was clipped by 5 bases and J by 2 bases, with 12 bases between them. CDR3 DNA sequence: TGTGCCAGCAGTACCCTGGGGACTAACACTGAAGCTTTCTTT. Translated, it gives CASSTLGTNTEAFF.

In DNA form, the CDR3 reads TGTGCCAGCAGCGTAGGAAGACAAAATGAAAAACTGTTTTTT. It yields the protein CASSVGRQNEKLFF. The V and J genes are TRBV9 and TRBJ1-4; D ambiguous. This CDR3 spans 14 amino acids. Trimming took off 0 bases at V and 5 bases at J, with 8 bases between the two ends. The V gene's germline CDR1 is SGDLS and CDR2 YYNGEE.

This chain joins TRBV19 and TRBJ2-1, with 12 nucleotides matching TRBD2. CDR1 and CDR2 (germline): LNHDA, SQIVND (reference sequence). J lost 2 bases, V lost 4 bases, and 3 bases had no gene match. The CDR3 extends over 16 amino acids. The DNA for the CDR3 is TGTGCCAGTAGTACTCGGACTAGCGGGACCTACAATGAGCAGTTCTTC. Protein product: CASSTRTSGTYNEQFF.

This sequence joins TRBV6-1 and TRBJ1-5; 9 nucleotides agree with TRBD1. V was clipped by 10 bases and J by 4 bases; unmatched bases: 8. The V gene's germline CDR1 is MNHNS and CDR2 SASEGT. The CDR3 extends over 14 amino acids. The chain's CDR3 is CAIRGGQGNQPQHF. The DNA for the CDR3 is TGTGCCATCCGGGGGGGACAGGGAAATCAGCCCCAGCATTTT.

The gene calls are TRBV30 and TRBJ1-2, with D possibly TRBD1 on 5 matching bases. Germline CDR1 reads GTSNPN; CDR2 reads SVGIG (reference sequence). The CDR3 spans 15 residues. V lost 4 bases and J 1 base, leaving 16 bases between the germline ends. The CDR3 DNA reads as TGTGCCTGGACCAGACAGCGCTTAATTAACTATGGCTACACCTTC. This sequence encodes CAWTRQRLINYGYTF.